This T cell receptor (beta chain) emerged from a study of shared clonotypes between healthy human individuals. The protocol was immunoSEQ multiplex PCR, while the TCRdb copy is restricted to in-frame clones and leaves out a portion. The table lists 2 million to 2.5 million clones, under 97% of them singletons. Concerning this clone: This sample includes further DNA sequences coding for the same CDR3.

CDR1 is LNHNV, CDR2 YYDKDF, per germline (reference sequence). V lost 0 bases to trimming and J lost 0 bases, with 8 bases between them. CDR3 size: 15 residues. This receptor was taken from a man younger than 35 in good health. Input material: naive CD4+ T cells sorted from blood. Subset defined: CD45RA+ positively selected. The chain combines TRBV15 with TRBJ1-1; D is unclear. The CDR3 loop is CATSRDPGVNTEAFF. CDR3 nucleotides: TGTGCCACCAGCAGAGATCCGGGCGTGAACACTGAAGCTTTCTTT.